The 14 T cell receptor beta chains listed next were all sequenced from one sample in a study of CD8 T cells in ankylosing spondylitis. TCRdb recomputed calls from the 5' RACE reads with MiXCR, one row per CDR3 protein. The table records roughly 100,000 distinct CDR3 sequences, roughly 8.3% of them present only once. Input material: blood, either unsorted or a sorted T cell fraction (not recorded which). These receptors were collected from a male donor with ankylosing spondylitis or in good health (not recorded which).

This clonotype occurred many times. The gene calls are TRBV29-1 and TRBJ2-7, with 10 bases matching TRBD2. This CDR3 contains 11 residues. Trimming removed 7 bases from V and 5 bases from J; junction bases left unmatched: 2. Germline-derived CDR1 and CDR2 are SQVTM and ANQGSEA. CDR3 in DNA: TGCAGCGGAGGACTAGCGGACGAGCAGTACTTC. Translating it yields CSGGLADEQYF.

In this sample, this clonotype turned up many times. The chain recombines TRBV10-3 with TRBJ2-2; D not certain. The CDR3 length is 14 residues. Germline CDR1 is ENHRY and CDR2 is SYGVKD. V gave up 0 bases and J gave up 1 base, with 3 bases separating them. CDR3 sequence: CAISESRNTGELFF. The CDR3 nucleotides read TGTGCCATCAGTGAGTCCAGGAACACCGGGGAGCTGTTTTTT.

This clonotype was seen repeatedly, ten times or more. CDR3 nucleotides: TGTGCCAGCAGCCTGACTAGCGTGAACACCGGGGAGCTGTTTTTT. It encodes CASSLTSVNTGELFF. The chain combines TRBV12-3 or TRBV12-4 with TRBJ2-2; 8 nucleotides match TRBD2. The trim removed 6 bases at V and 1 base at J, leaving 4 bases unmatched. This CDR3 region has 15 residues.

This clonotype was counted many times. V usage is TRBV27 and J usage is TRBJ2-7; D is perhaps TRBD2 (5 bases). The CDR3 covers 14 residues. Per the germline V gene, CDR1 is MNHEY and CDR2 is SMNVEV (reference sequence). V was clipped by 5 bases and J by 6 bases, with 17 bases between them. CDR3 coding DNA: TGTGCCAGCAGTCTCAACTTGGACTCTACCGAGCAGTACTTC. Amino acids: CASSLNLDSTEQYF.

Only a few counts were recorded for this clonotype. This sequence joins TRBV28 and TRBJ1-3; perhaps TRBD1 as D (5 bases). The V end lost 9 bases, the J end lost 4 bases, and 19 bases lay between the germline ends. There are 15 residues in the CDR3. Germline-derived CDR1 and CDR2 are MDHEN and SYDVKM. The CDR3 protein is CASIGGVDFGNTIYF. In DNA, the CDR3 is TGTGCCAGTATTGGGGGAGTAGATTTCGGAAACACCATATATTTT.

The gene calls are TRBV30 and TRBJ2-7; D ambiguous. The CDR3 totals 13 residues. The ends were cut back, 1 base at V and 0 bases at J, with 7 bases in the middle. CDR1 and CDR2 from the germline V gene are GTSNPN and SVGIG (reference sequence). For the CDR3, the DNA is TGTGCCTGGAGTGGGGGATTCTCCTACGAGCAGTACTTC. It is translated as CAWSGGFSYEQYF.

This clonotype was counted many times. This chain uses TRBV7-6 with TRBJ2-7; 10 nucleotides align to TRBD1. V shed 5 bases and J 2 bases; nucleotides not matched to a gene: 6. Germline loops: CDR1 SGHVS, CDR2 FNYEAQ. The CDR3 is made up of 15 amino acids. CDR3 loop: CASSLRTGGTYEQYF. CDR3 sequence (DNA): TGTGCCAGCAGCCTCCGGACAGGGGGAACCTACGAGCAGTACTTC.

There are a few counts of this clonotype. This sequence joins TRBV12-3 or TRBV12-4 and TRBJ2-1, with D hard to call. This CDR3 region has 13 residues. V shed 6 bases and J shed 2 bases, with 8 bases lying between them. The CDR3 protein is CASSPDTYNEQFF. In DNA, the CDR3 is TGTGCCAGCAGCCCTGACACCTACAATGAGCAGTTCTTC.

This clonotype occurred many times. The chain carries TRBV27 and TRBJ2-5; 10 bases fit TRBD2. This CDR3 has 17 amino acids. The trim removed 1 base at V and 0 bases at J, leaving 5 bases unmatched. Germline values: CDR1 MNHEY, CDR2 SMNVEV (reference sequence). The CDR3 DNA follows: TGTGCCAGCAGTTTATGGGCTAGCGGGAGTCACCAAGAGACCCAGTACTTC. This sequence encodes CASSLWASGSHQETQYF.

This clonotype was observed at least ten times. The J gene is TRBJ2-1, the V gene TRBV12-3 or TRBV12-4; 11 positions match TRBD2. V lost 3 bases, J lost 6 bases, and 4 bases stayed unmatched. The CDR3 covers 15 residues. The CDR3 loop reads CASSLVAGGSNEQFF. The DNA of the CDR3 is TGTGCCAGCAGTTTGGTAGCGGGAGGGTCCAATGAGCAGTTCTTC.

This clonotype was picked up many times. The genes are TRBV30 and TRBJ1-2; D unclear. There are 13 residues in the CDR3. The germline V gene has CDR1 GTSNPN and CDR2 SVGIG (reference sequence). The germline V and J ends were trimmed by 0 bases and 4 bases, with 9 bases remaining between them. This chain's CDR3 is CAWSVQQLYGYTF. CDR3 coding DNA: TGTGCCTGGAGTGTACAACAGCTCTATGGCTACACCTTC.

This clonotype was detected ten times or more. The gene calls are TRBV5-1 and TRBJ2-3; D possibly corresponds to TRBD2 (5 bases). Germline-derived CDR1 and CDR2 are SGHRS and YFSETQ. This CDR3 has 18 amino acids. V lost 0 bases, J lost 0 bases, and 17 bases lay in between. CDR3 amino acids: CASSLVVGAVQSTDTQYF. The CDR3 DNA follows: TGCGCCAGCAGCTTGGTGGTAGGAGCGGTTCAAAGCACAGATACGCAGTATTTT.

In its sample, this clonotype was seen many times. The chain is built from TRBV12-3 or TRBV12-4 and TRBJ2-7; 12 bases fit TRBD2. After removal of 1 base from V and 5 bases from J, the junction contained 0 bases not matched to a gene. The CDR3 contains 14 residues. As DNA, the CDR3 is TGTGCCAGCAGTTTAGGGACTAGCGGGGACGAGCAGTACTTC. This codes for CASSLGTSGDEQYF.

This clonotype was observed a few times. J is TRBJ2-2 and V is TRBV6-1; no definite D call. Trimming took off 6 bases at V and 1 base at J, with 9 bases between the two ends. The CDR3 spans 14 residues. Germline assignment: CDR1 MNHNS and CDR2 SASEGT. CDR3 region: CASSRRRNTGELFF. The CDR3 DNA follows: TGTGCCAGCAGCAGGCGGAGGAACACCGGGGAGCTGTTTTTT.